This T cell receptor (beta chain) emerged from a study of PD-1 blockade in classical Hodgkin lymphoma. About the study: Intravenous nivolumab at 3 mg/kg was given to patients every 2 weeks. General study findings and limits: With CD4+ cells, TCR diversity rose significantly by C4D1, but not with CD8+ cells. Before treatment, TCR diversity in newly diagnosed patients was reportedly lower than in healthy donors. Anyone who began nivolumab under 1 year after ASCT was excluded.

Time point indicated: cycle 4 day 1 (C4D1), after five to seven weeks of nivolumab. Each of the patients experienced relapse following autologous stem cell transplantation, and their brentuximab vedotin exposure differed. Magnetic negative selection was used to purify CD8+ T cells from thawed PBMCs. Measured with immunoSEQ multiplex PCR; TCRdb has only the in-frame clones, and not every one. The table records 7,000 or so clones, around three fifths of them present only once. The germline V gene has CDR1 SEHNR and CDR2 FQNEAQ (reference sequence). After removal of 2 bases from V and 0 bases from J, the junction contained 6 bases not matched to a gene. The CDR3 length is 17 residues. On this clone itself: No antigen is known for it.

The clonotype originates from a human donor with classical Hodgkin lymphoma. The V gene is TRBV7-9, the J gene TRBJ2-4; 8 bases are shared with TRBD1. Source: CD8+ T cells from blood, taken before the fourth cycle of nivolumab. The CDR3 DNA reads TGTGCCAGCAGCTTAATTACAGGGGGACTAGCCAAAAACATTCAGTACTTC. Its translation: CASSLITGGLAKNIQYF.